What follows is one T cell receptor beta chain and its context. The data belong to a study of OX40 agonist ivuxolimab in advanced cancers. The V and J ends lost 6 bases and 1 base, in that order; junction bases with no gene match: 12. Per the germline V gene, CDR1 is MNHEY and CDR2 is SMNVEV (reference sequence). The CDR3 has 16 residues. Clones were sequenced by immunoSEQ multiplex PCR, and TCRdb holds only the in-frame ones, with some missing. The table includes about 25,000 clones, around 85% detected once. V usage is TRBV27 and J usage is TRBJ2-7, with 7 nucleotides matching TRBD2. The starting material was CD4+ or CD8+ T cells sorted from blood, obtained in a trial of the OX40 agonist ivuxolimab. The sequence was collected from an adult with an advanced solid tumor such as melanoma, head and neck, liver or kidney cancer. The CDR3 protein is CASRLKGRALSYEQYF. The DNA for the CDR3 is TGTGCCAGCAGACTCAAAGGGAGGGCCCTTTCCTACGAGCAGTACTTC.